This T cell receptor (beta chain) is from a study of T cell responses to AZD1222 COVID-19 vaccine. Study results and caveats: A reported finding is that nearly half of spike-specific TCRs target unmutated variant regions. Donors were largely white British and mainly female; clonal diversity was possibly underestimated.

On this clone: Antigen: not known.

Assay used: immunoSEQ multiplex PCR; TCRdb lists only in-frame clones, some missing. The table includes fewer than 200,000 clones, just over 90% detected once. The origin of this receptor is an adult who received the MenACWY meningococcal vaccine as a control. Material: peripheral blood, obtained 28 days after the second dose of the MenACWY control vaccine.

CDR3 DNA sequence: TGTGCCAGTAGTATCGGGCCAGGGGCTGGTCAGCCCCAGCATTTT. It translates to CASSIGPGAGQPQHF. V usage is TRBV19 and J usage is TRBJ1-5; D perhaps matches TRBD1 (6 bases). The CDR3 is made up of 15 amino acids. Between the trimmed V and J ends, which lost 3 bases and 6 bases, there was a span of 15 bases. Germline V gene lookup returns CDR1 LNHDA and CDR2 SQIVND (reference sequence).